The T cell receptor beta chain under discussion was sequenced for a study of blood T cell repertoires in COVID-19. About the research overall: Italy, Spain and the United States were the sources of the convalescent and acute COVID-19 samples. PBMCs, B-cell-depleted T cells, or T cells were the source of the cDNA or gDNA that made up the material.

Per the study methods: From reference gene primer amplification, estimates of nucleated cell counts were derived. Repertoires were generated with immunoSEQ multiplex PCR, while TCRdb's copy carries only in-frame clones and drops some. The DNA was the basis for D and trimming; V, J and clone size are from that table. Of 99,000 or so clones in the sample, roughly 80% were seen once. CDR3 length: 12 residues. The germline CDR1 and CDR2 sequences are LNHDA and SQIVND (reference sequence). The V segment lost 6 bases and the J segment 13 bases; nucleotides outside the gene matches: 9. This clone was found a few times.

Sequencing input: peripheral blood. The source is a woman older than 75 with acute or convalescent COVID-19. This sequence joins TRBV19 and TRBJ2-1, with 7 bases aligning to TRBD1. The CDR3 loop is CASRNFRDSQFF. DNA of the CDR3: TGTGCCAGTAGGAATTTCCGGGACAGTCAGTTCTTC. The complete variable domain, with remaining parts taken from reference TRBV19 and TRBJ2-1, reads DGGITQSPKYLFRKEGQNVTLSCEQNLNHDAMYWYRQDPGQGLRLIYYSQIVNDFQKGDIAEGYSVSREKKESFPLTVTSAQKNPTAFYLCASRNFRDSQFFGPGTRLTVL.